These 26 T cell receptor beta chains share one sample of origin, sequenced in a study of CD8+ T cells in alopecia areata. Extracted from the samples, RNA was reverse transcribed into cDNA to serve as the sequencing template. Only in-frame clones appear in the TCRdb table, and some are missing; sequencing was by immunoSEQ multiplex PCR. The sample consists of some 110,000 clones, about 60% of them appearing once. Specimen: CD4+ T cells sorted from blood. The receptors were sampled from a human donor in good health.

The CDR3 is CASRGSGTGIYEQYF. The CDR3 DNA is TGTGCCAGCCGCGGATCGGGGACAGGGATCTACGAGCAGTACTTC. The gene calls are TRBV6-1 and TRBJ2-7; the match to TRBD1 covers 9 bases. Germline values: CDR1 MNHNS, CDR2 SASEGT. With 8 bases clipped from V and 3 bases from J, the junction kept 11 bases outside the gene matches. This CDR3 has 15 amino acids.

The chain combines TRBV5-1 with TRBJ2-1; tentative D call: TRBD2 (6 bases). The CDR3 extends over 15 amino acids. V lost 0 bases to trimming and J lost 6 bases, with 13 bases between them. Germline assignment: CDR1 SGHRS and CDR2 YFSETQ. CDR3: CASSLDTGTANEQFF. CDR3 nucleotides: TGCGCCAGCAGCTTGGATACCGGGACTGCCAATGAGCAGTTCTTC.

The V and J genes are TRBV10-2 and TRBJ2-2; the D call may be TRBD1 or TRBD2 (6 bases each). The CDR3 is 16 amino acids. CDR1 WSHSY and CDR2 SAAADI come from the germline V gene. V shed 2 bases and J shed 8 bases, with 18 bases lying between them. Written as DNA, the CDR3 is TGCGCCAGCAGTGAGCTGGGGGCGGGGTCGAGGGGGGAGCTGTTTTTT. Translation gives CASSELGAGSRGELFF.

The chain links TRBV2 to TRBJ2-5; D remains unclear. V was trimmed by 9 bases and J by 5 bases, leaving 10 bases between them. This CDR3 spans 11 amino acids. Germline loops: CDR1 SNHLY, CDR2 FYNNEI. In DNA form, the CDR3 reads TGTGCCAGTGGGGTGGAGGAGACCCAGTACTTC. It translates to CASGVEETQYF. The whole variable domain, remainder taken from reference TRBV2 and TRBJ2-5, is EPEVTQTPSHQVTQMGQEVILRCVPISNHLYFYWYRQILGQKVEFLVSFYNNEISEKSEIFDDQFSVERPDGSNFTLKIRSTKLEDSAMYFCASGVEETQYFGPGTRLLVL.

The chain recombines TRBV6-1 with TRBJ2-5, with D unclear. Germline-derived CDR1 and CDR2 are MNHNS and SASEGT. This CDR3 has 15 residues. V lost 4 bases and J 2 bases, leaving 14 bases between the germline ends. For the CDR3, the DNA is TGTGCCAGCAGTGTCTTCGCCCAAGGACAAGAGACCCAGTACTTC. Translated: CASSVFAQGQETQYF.

This clone occurred a few times. J is TRBJ2-5 and V is TRBV29-1; D is unclear. This CDR3 has 13 amino acids. V was cut by 7 bases and J by 5 bases, with 17 bases left in between. Germline assignment: CDR1 SQVTM and CDR2 ANQGSEA. The CDR3 region is CSAAWAPAETQYF. Written as DNA, the CDR3 is TGCAGCGCTGCTTGGGCCCCGGCGGAGACCCAGTACTTC. Supplemented by reference TRBV29-1 and TRBJ2-5, the full variable domain reads SAVISQKPSRDICQRGTSLTIQCQVDSQVTMMFWYRQQPGQSLTLIATANQGSEATYESGFVIDKFPISRPNLTFSTLTVSNMSPEDSSIYLCSAAWAPAETQYFGPGTRLLVL.

This clone has a handful of counts. The genes are TRBV9 and TRBJ1-6, with D unclear. CDR1 and CDR2 (germline): SGDLS, YYNGEE. The V end lost 0 bases, the J end lost 7 bases, and 5 bases lay between the germline ends. The length of the CDR3 is 13 residues. The CDR3 reads CASSVGRNSPLHF. As DNA, the CDR3 is TGTGCCAGCAGCGTAGGGCGAAATTCACCCCTCCACTTT.

This clone was detected a few times. This sequence joins TRBV21-1 and TRBJ2-1; the table calls TRBD2, which could not be checked here. TRBV21-1 is tagged as a pseudogene. The CDR3 totals 15 residues. The CDR3 sequence is CASSKTSGGRDEQFF. The CDR3 DNA reads as TGTGCCAGCAGCAAGACTAGCGGGGGACGGGATGAGCAGTTCTTC.

This chain uses TRBV29-1 with TRBJ1-2; D possibly corresponds to TRBD1 (5 bases). V shed 7 bases and J shed 8 bases, with 14 bases lying between them. Germline CDR1 is SQVTM and CDR2 is ANQGSEA. The CDR3 runs 11 residues. This CDR3 reads CSAQQAPGYTF. Written as DNA, the CDR3 is TGCAGCGCGCAACAGGCCCCGGGCTACACCTTC.

This clone was recorded a few times. The rearrangement uses TRBV5-1 and TRBJ2-7; D gene ambiguous. Looked up from germline, CDR1 is SGHRS and CDR2 is YFSETQ. The CDR3 has 13 residues. Trimming removed 1 base at V and 6 bases at J, with 11 bases between. CDR3 protein: CASSLSQGLEQYF. The DNA for the CDR3 is TGCGCCAGCAGCTTGAGTCAAGGGCTCGAGCAGTACTTC.

This sequence joins TRBV27 and TRBJ2-7; 7 nucleotides line up with TRBD2. V trimming: 5 bases; J trimming: 2 bases; junction bases outside the gene matches: 0. The CDR3 sequence is 12 residues long. Germline V gives CDR1 MNHEY, CDR2 SMNVEV (reference sequence). This CDR3 is CASSGTTYEQYF. CDR3 nucleotides: TGTGCCAGCAGTGGGACTACCTACGAGCAGTACTTC.

J is TRBJ1-4 and V is TRBV7-9; D uncertain. CDR1 is SEHNR, CDR2 FQNEAQ, per germline (reference sequence). V gave up 7 bases and J gave up 6 bases, with 21 bases separating them. The CDR3 runs to 16 residues. CDR3 DNA: TGTGCCAGCACAGCGGGAGAGGTCCCGAGGGATGAAAAACTGTTTTTT. Protein sequence: CASTAGEVPRDEKLFF.

The chain recombines TRBV5-6 with TRBJ2-7; D is uncertain. Trimming stripped 2 bases from V and 0 bases from J, with 6 bases between. Germline assignment: CDR1 SGHDT and CDR2 YYEEEE. This CDR3 has 13 residues. CDR3 region: CASSFGSSYEQYF. The CDR3 DNA sequence: TGTGCCAGCAGCTTCGGCAGCTCCTACGAGCAGTACTTC. The whole variable domain, remainder taken from reference TRBV5-6 and TRBJ2-7, is DAGVTQSPTHLIKTRGQQVTLRCSPKSGHDTVSWYQQALGQGPQFIFQYYEEEERQRGNFPDRFSGHQFPNYSSELNVNALLLGDSALYLCASSFGSSYEQYFGPGTRLTVT.

The chain is built from TRBV29-1 and TRBJ2-5; no firm D call. Germline CDR1 reads SQVTM; CDR2 reads ANQGSEA. The CDR3 is made up of 12 amino acids. Trimming left V 8 bases short and J 1 base short, with 11 bases between. The CDR3 region is CSSRPSQETQYF. In nucleotides, the CDR3 is TGCAGCAGCAGACCGAGCCAAGAGACCCAGTACTTC.

The chain couples TRBV30 to TRBJ1-4; D gene ambiguous. Germline values: CDR1 GTSNPN, CDR2 SVGIG (reference sequence). The CDR3 covers 11 residues. V dropped 3 bases and J dropped 6 bases, with 5 bases sitting between them. The CDR3 sequence is CAWRGYEKLFF. In DNA form, the CDR3 reads TGTGCCTGGAGAGGATATGAAAAACTGTTTTTT.

The V gene is TRBV2, the J gene TRBJ1-5; 10 positions match TRBD1. The CDR3 runs to 14 residues. Germline CDR1 reads SNHLY; CDR2 reads FYNNEI. V lost 7 bases to trimming and J lost 2 bases; unmatched junction nucleotides: 2. The CDR3, as DNA: TGTGCCAGCAAAGGACAGGGGGGCAATCAGCCCCAGCATTTT. Protein sequence: CASKGQGGNQPQHF.

This chain links TRBV13 with TRBJ1-1; D is ambiguous. Per germline, CDR1 PRHDT and CDR2 FYEKMQ (reference sequence). V was trimmed by 0 bases and J by 7 bases, leaving 12 bases between them. The CDR3 length is 14 residues. The CDR3 DNA reads TGTGCCAGCAGCTTAGGCCCCCGGCGGGGTGAAGCTTTCTTT. This gives the protein CASSLGPRRGEAFF. Complete variable domain (other parts from reference TRBV13 and TRBJ1-1): AAGVIQSPRHLIKEKRETATLKCYPIPRHDTVYWYQQGPGQDPQFLISFYEKMQSDKGSIPDRFSAQQFSDYHSELNMSSLELGDSALYFCASSLGPRRGEAFFGQGTRLTVV.

The chain couples TRBV6-1 to TRBJ1-5; a weak D match, TRBD1 (5 bases). The germline CDR1 and CDR2 sequences are MNHNS and SASEGT. The CDR3 spans 19 residues. The germline V and J ends were trimmed by 3 bases and 1 base, with 22 bases remaining between them. In DNA form, the CDR3 reads TGTGCCAGCAGTGATCCCGTGAGAGGGGAAAGGGTCAGCAATCAGCCCCAGCATTTT. Translation gives CASSDPVRGERVSNQPQHF.

J is TRBJ2-1 and V is TRBV7-2; 7 nucleotides match TRBD1. This CDR3 has 15 residues. V was clipped by 1 base and J by 7 bases; unmatched bases: 7. Germline V CDR1 and CDR2: SGHTA, FQGNSA. CDR3 in amino acids: CASSLDPGQQNEQFF. CDR3 DNA sequence: TGTGCCAGCAGCTTAGACCCGGGACAGCAAAATGAGCAGTTCTTC.

This chain links TRBV30 with TRBJ2-7; tentatively, D is TRBD1 or TRBD2 (6 bases each). Germline CDR1 reads GTSNPN; CDR2 reads SVGIG (reference sequence). Trimming shortened V by 7 bases and J by 3 bases, and 10 bases separated the two germline ends. The CDR3 runs 11 residues. The CDR3 DNA is TGTGCCTTTGGAGGGGGCTACGAGCAGTACTTC. Protein: CAFGGGYEQYF.

This clone was seen just once. V is TRBV5-4 and J is TRBJ2-5; D is perhaps TRBD2 (6 bases). This CDR3 region has 15 residues. V lost 6 bases and J 2 bases, leaving 17 bases between the germline ends. The germline gives CDR1 SGHNT, CDR2 YYREEE (reference sequence). CDR3 bases: TGTGCCAGCACCTACTGGGCGGGGAGGCAAGAGACCCAGTACTTC. This codes for CASTYWAGRQETQYF.

As to this clone: This may be a read error: a much more frequent sequence differs by one nucleotide. This chain joins TRBV5-6 and TRBJ1-2; 7 bases agree with TRBD1. This CDR3 comprises 11 residues. Germline V CDR1 and CDR2: SGHDT, YYEEEE. V lost 3 bases, J lost 7 bases, and 0 bases stayed unmatched. The CDR3 nucleotides are TGTGCCAGCAGCTACAGGGGTGGCTACACCTTC. Its protein is CASSYRGGYTF.

The J gene is TRBJ1-1, the V gene TRBV30; no definite D call. Germline CDR1 reads GTSNPN; CDR2 reads SVGIG (reference sequence). The CDR3 is 17 amino acids. V lost 0 bases to trimming and J lost 7 bases, with 24 bases between them. CDR3 amino acids: CAWSVLRETLKWHEAFF. For the CDR3, the DNA is TGTGCCTGGAGTGTACTAAGGGAAACCCTAAAATGGCATGAAGCTTTCTTT.

The gene calls are TRBV5-1 and TRBJ2-2, with D possibly TRBD1 on 5 matching bases. The CDR3 runs 14 residues. Between the trimmed V and J ends, which lost 7 bases and 2 bases, there was a span of 12 bases. Germline-derived CDR1 and CDR2 are SGHRS and YFSETQ. CDR3 loop: CASEEGQNTGELFF. Here the CDR3 DNA reads TGCGCCAGCGAAGAAGGACAAAACACCGGGGAGCTGTTTTTT.

The chain joins TRBV15 to TRBJ2-5; a weak D match, TRBD1 (5 bases). This CDR3 spans 14 amino acids. Germline lookup yields CDR1 LNHNV and CDR2 YYDKDF (reference sequence). V gave up 3 bases and J gave up 5 bases, with 13 bases separating them. The CDR3 loop is CATSSGAGLETQYF. Written as DNA, the CDR3 is TGTGCCACCAGCAGTGGGGCCGGTCTGGAGACCCAGTACTTC.

Regarding this clone: The sample contains more than one DNA sequence encoding this CDR3. Here the CDR3 DNA reads TGTGCCTGGAGTCCCGGGACAGGGTCCTACGAGCAGTACTTC. It is translated as CAWSPGTGSYEQYF. This chain uses TRBV30 with TRBJ2-7, with TRBD1 matching 9 bases. Germline-derived CDR1 and CDR2 are GTSNPN and SVGIG (reference sequence). This CDR3 comprises 14 residues. After removal of 2 bases from V and 1 base from J, the junction contained 3 bases not matched to a gene. The entire variable domain, with the rest obtained from reference TRBV30 and TRBJ2-7, is as follows: SQTIHQWPATLVQPVGSPLSLECTVEGTSNPNLYWYRQAAGRGLQLLFYSVGIGQISSEVPQNLSASRPQDRQFILSSKKLLLSDSGFYLCAWSPGTGSYEQYFGPGTRLTVT.